Below are 23 T cell receptor beta chains sequenced from a single sample in a study of blood T cell repertoires in COVID-19. Sequenced by immunoSEQ multiplex PCR; TCRdb stores in-frame clones only, minus some. The sample records 70,000 to 90,000 clones, around nine tenths being singletons. What was sequenced was peripheral blood. These receptors were collected from an elderly man with active or convalescent COVID-19.

The chain couples TRBV11-1 to TRBJ2-2; maybe TRBD2 (6 bases). The CDR3 extends over 15 amino acids. Germline CDR1 reads SGHAT; CDR2 reads FQDESV (reference sequence). Trimming left V 6 bases short and J 7 bases short, with 18 bases between. The CDR3 spells CASRRDHYPGGELFF. CDR3 DNA: TGTGCCAGCAGGCGGGACCACTACCCGGGCGGGGAGCTGTTTTTT.

Only one count was recorded for this clone. The chain uses TRBV18 and TRBJ1-1; D is perhaps TRBD1 (5 bases). Per the germline V gene, CDR1 is KGHSH and CDR2 is LQKENI. The V gene lost 6 bases and the J gene lost 4 bases, with 12 bases spanning the gap. The CDR3 totals 13 residues. The CDR3 spells CASSSRVGTEAFF. The DNA of the CDR3 is TGTGCCAGCTCCTCCAGGGTTGGCACTGAAGCTTTCTTT.

The gene calls are TRBV2 and TRBJ2-5, with a weak D call TRBD1 (6 bases). Trimming cost V 5 bases and J 5 bases, with 12 bases left between them. Germline V gives CDR1 SNHLY, CDR2 FYNNEI. The CDR3 is 13 amino acids. The CDR3 here is CASSNQGSETQYF. CDR3 in DNA: TGTGCCAGCAGTAACCAGGGGAGCGAGACCCAGTACTTC. Filled out from reference TRBV2 and TRBJ2-5, the complete variable domain reads EPEVTQTPSHQVTQMGQEVILRCVPISNHLYFYWYRQILGQKVEFLVSFYNNEISEKSEIFDDQFSVERPDGSNFTLKIRSTKLEDSAMYFCASSNQGSETQYFGPGTRLLVL.

The chain joins TRBV24-1 to TRBJ2-1; a weak D match, TRBD2 (5 bases). This CDR3 region has 12 residues. The V end was cut by 7 bases, the J end by 10 bases, with 13 bases between. Germline V gene lookup returns CDR1 KGHDR and CDR2 SFDVKD. The CDR3 is CATSPGRGEQFF. The CDR3, as DNA: TGTGCCACCAGCCCAGGCCGAGGGGAGCAGTTCTTC.

The V and J genes are TRBV30 and TRBJ2-1; TRBD2 matches 8 bases. The CDR3 has 15 residues. Germline CDR1 is GTSNPN and CDR2 is SVGIG (reference sequence). The junction had 11 bases not matched to a gene; V was cut back by 2 bases and J by 8 bases. CDR3 loop: CAWSQTGGPIHEQFF. The DNA of the CDR3 is TGTGCCTGGAGTCAGACGGGAGGGCCTATACATGAGCAGTTCTTC.

The CDR3 DNA sequence: TGTGCCAGCAGCTTGCGGGGGGCACAGCGGGAAAAACTGTTTTTT. It is translated as CASSLRGAQREKLFF. V usage is TRBV5-4 and J usage is TRBJ1-4, with D possibly matching TRBD1 (6 bases). V lost 1 base and J lost 8, with 15 bases in between. Germline CDR1 reads SGHNT; CDR2 reads YYREEE (reference sequence). This CDR3 is 15 amino acids long.

The V and J genes are TRBV29-1 and TRBJ2-2, with TRBD2 identical over 7 bases. Germline assignment: CDR1 SQVTM and CDR2 ANQGSEA. CDR3 size: 14 residues. Trimming removed 5 bases from V and 2 bases from J; junction bases left unmatched: 5. The CDR3 is CSVITSANTGELFF. The DNA for the CDR3 is TGCAGCGTTATAACTAGCGCAAACACCGGGGAGCTGTTTTTT.

The chain is built from TRBV10-2 and TRBJ2-1; 10 nucleotides agree with TRBD2. The CDR3 covers 19 residues. Germline loops: CDR1 WSHSY, CDR2 SAAADI. With 4 bases clipped from V and 9 bases from J, the junction kept 21 bases outside the gene matches. The CDR3 nucleotides read TGCGCCAGCAGTGTGGGGACAGCCGGACTAGCGGACAAAAGAACTGAGCAGTTCTTC. Translated: CASSVGTAGLADKRTEQFF.

This clone has only one observation. The DNA for the CDR3 is TGTGCCAGCAGCGGGACAGGGATTAACAATGAAAAACTGTTTTTT. It is translated as CASSGTGINNEKLFF. V gene TRBV6-5 combines with J gene TRBJ1-4; 9 positions agree with TRBD1. With V trimmed by 6 bases and J by 5 bases, 7 bases remained unmatched. Per the germline V gene, CDR1 is MNHEY and CDR2 is SVGAGI. The CDR3 spans 15 residues.

This chain links TRBV18 with TRBJ2-2; TRBD2 is a possible D gene (5 bases). V was cut by 3 bases and J by 7 bases, with 15 bases left in between. In germline, CDR1 is KGHSH, CDR2 LQKENI. This CDR3 region has 15 residues. CDR3 nucleotide sequence: TGTGCCAGCTCACCGAATTTCCGGGGAAACGGGGAGCTGTTTTTT. It codes for CASSPNFRGNGELFF.

This clone has just one count. The rearrangement uses TRBV18 and TRBJ1-6; no clear D. The germline gives CDR1 KGHSH, CDR2 LQKENI. There are 16 residues in the CDR3. V lost 1 base and J 6 bases, leaving 13 bases between the germline ends. CDR3 sequence reads: CASSPLRGGINSPLHF. In DNA form, the CDR3 reads TGTGCCAGCTCACCACTAAGAGGAGGAATTAATTCACCCCTCCACTTT.

CDR3 coding DNA: TGTGCCAGCAGCAATCCCGGGGGGGCCACCCTGGGCTACACCTTC. Translated, it gives CASSNPGGATLGYTF. The rearrangement uses TRBV28 and TRBJ1-2; a weak D match, TRBD1 (6 bases). V was clipped by 6 bases and J by 8 bases, with 22 bases between them. The CDR3 length is 15 residues. Germline V lookup: CDR1 MDHEN, CDR2 SYDVKM.

The chain joins TRBV5-1 to TRBJ2-5; tentative D call: TRBD1 (6 bases). Deletions cut 3 bases from V and 5 bases from J, with 17 bases between. CDR1 is SGHRS and CDR2 is YFSETQ in the germline V gene. CDR3 length: 15 residues. CDR3 bases: TGCGCCAGCAGCTGGGGGCCTCAAGGCGGGGAGACCCAGTACTTC. Amino acid sequence: CASSWGPQGGETQYF.

This chain connects TRBV6-1 to TRBJ2-2, with 8 bases fitting TRBD1. The CDR3 sequence is 16 residues long. J lost 3 bases, V lost 4 bases, and 7 bases had no gene match. CDR1 MNHNS and CDR2 SASEGT come from the germline V gene. The CDR3 region is CASSAAGTGYTGELFF. CDR3 DNA: TGTGCCAGCAGTGCCGCCGGGACAGGTTACACCGGGGAGCTGTTTTTT.

The rearrangement links TRBV24-1 to TRBJ1-6; D remains unclear. Germline V gene data show CDR1 as KGHDR and CDR2 as SFDVKD. Trimming took 2 bases from V and 7 from J, leaving 8 bases between them. The CDR3 has 14 residues. The CDR3: CATSDSRANSPLHF. CDR3 sequence (DNA): TGTGCCACCAGTGATTCGCGGGCAAATTCACCCCTCCACTTT.

The chain has TRBV14 and TRBJ1-2, with TRBD1 matching over 7 bases. CDR1 is SGHDN, CDR2 FVKESK, per germline. With V trimmed by 4 bases and J by 4 bases, 6 bases remained unmatched. There are 14 residues in the CDR3. CDR3 nucleotide sequence: TGTGCCAGCAGCCTGCGACAGGGATCCTATGGCTACACCTTC. Amino acids: CASSLRQGSYGYTF.

This chain uses TRBV5-1 with TRBJ2-3; D is possibly TRBD2 (6 bases). Germline loops: CDR1 SGHRS, CDR2 YFSETQ. The CDR3 length is 14 residues. V lost 4 bases, J lost 2 bases, and 11 bases lay in between. The CDR3 spells CASSPPRDTDTQYF. CDR3 nucleotide sequence: TGCGCCAGCAGCCCTCCGCGGGACACAGATACGCAGTATTTT.

The chain has TRBV5-1 and TRBJ2-1, with 10 nucleotides matching TRBD2. Germline CDR1 SGHRS, CDR2 YFSETQ. The CDR3 covers 18 residues. Trimming cost V 2 bases and J 4 bases; bases outside gene matches: 12. The CDR3 nucleotides are TGCGCCAGCAGCTTTGGTAGTAGAGCTAGCGGGAGATACAATGAGCAGTTCTTC. It is translated as CASSFGSRASGRYNEQFF. The whole variable domain, remainder taken from reference TRBV5-1 and TRBJ2-1, is KAGVTQTPRYLIKTRGQQVTLSCSPISGHRSVSWYQQTPGQGLQFLFEYFSETQRNKGNFPGRFSGRQFSNSRSEMNVSTLELGDSALYLCASSFGSRASGRYNEQFFGPGTRLTVL.

V and J are TRBV24-1 and TRBJ2-3; 14 nucleotides agree with TRBD2. J lost 2 bases, V lost 4 bases, and 10 bases had no gene match. The CDR3 has 19 amino acids. Germline V CDR1 and CDR2: KGHDR, SFDVKD. The CDR3 sequence is CATSDLTSGRAILTDTQYF. The CDR3 DNA follows: TGTGCCACCAGTGACCTGACTAGCGGGAGGGCTATACTCACAGATACGCAGTATTTT.

The genes are TRBV3-1 (or the pseudogene TRBV3-2) and TRBJ2-1, with D uncertain. V lost 2 bases and J 8 bases, leaving 4 bases between the germline ends. This CDR3 spans 11 amino acids. Germline V CDR1 and CDR2: LGHDT, YNNKEL (reference sequence). The CDR3 protein is CASSQPDEQFF. The CDR3, as DNA: TGTGCCAGCAGCCAACCCGATGAGCAGTTCTTC.

The chain couples TRBV11-2 to TRBJ1-2; 9 nucleotides match TRBD1. Germline assignment: CDR1 SGHAT and CDR2 FQNNGV. The CDR3 length is 15 residues. The J segment lost 5 bases and the V segment lost 5 bases, leaving 9 bases of the junction unmatched. The CDR3 loop reads CASSPDRGSWYGYTF. As DNA, the CDR3 is TGTGCCAGCAGCCCAGACAGGGGGTCTTGGTATGGCTACACCTTC.

The V call is TRBV11-2, the J call TRBJ1-5; D might be TRBD1 (5 bases). CDR3 length: 17 residues. Per germline, CDR1 SGHAT and CDR2 FQNNGV. Trimming stripped 5 bases from V and 0 bases from J, with 17 bases between. The CDR3 protein is CASSPGGEGLSNQPQHF. The CDR3 DNA reads as TGTGCCAGCAGCCCCGGAGGGGAGGGACTTAGCAATCAGCCCCAGCATTTT. Full variable domain (remainder filled in from reference TRBV11-2 and TRBJ1-5): EAGVAQSPRYKIIEKRQSVAFWCNPISGHATLYWYQQILGQGPKLLIQFQNNGVVDDSQLPKDRFSAERLKGVDSTLKIQPAKLEDSAVYLCASSPGGEGLSNQPQHFGDGTRLSIL.

The V and J genes are TRBV10-3 and TRBJ2-7; 8 bases match TRBD2. Looked up from germline, CDR1 is ENHRY and CDR2 is SYGVKD. This CDR3 spans 13 amino acids. The V gene end was trimmed by 8 bases and the J gene end by 5 bases; junction bases not matched to a gene: 8. CDR3 coding DNA: TGTGCCATCTCAGAGAGCGGGAGACACGAGCAGTACGTC. Translated, it gives CAISESGRHEQYV.